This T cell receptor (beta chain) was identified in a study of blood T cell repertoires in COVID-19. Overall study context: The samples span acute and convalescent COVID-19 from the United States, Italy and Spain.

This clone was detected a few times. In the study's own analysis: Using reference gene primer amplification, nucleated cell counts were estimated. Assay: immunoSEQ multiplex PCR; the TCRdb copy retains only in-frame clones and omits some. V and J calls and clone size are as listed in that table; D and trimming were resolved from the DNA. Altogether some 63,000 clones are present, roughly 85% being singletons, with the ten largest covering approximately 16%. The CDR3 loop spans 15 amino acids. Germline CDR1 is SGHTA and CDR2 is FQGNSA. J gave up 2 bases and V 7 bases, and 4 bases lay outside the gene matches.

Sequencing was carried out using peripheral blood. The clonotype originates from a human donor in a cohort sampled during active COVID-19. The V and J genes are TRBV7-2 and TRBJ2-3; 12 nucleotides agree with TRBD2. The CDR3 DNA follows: TGTGCCAGCAAAACTAGCGGGGGGATCACAGATACGCAGTATTTT. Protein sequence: CASKTSGGITDTQYF.